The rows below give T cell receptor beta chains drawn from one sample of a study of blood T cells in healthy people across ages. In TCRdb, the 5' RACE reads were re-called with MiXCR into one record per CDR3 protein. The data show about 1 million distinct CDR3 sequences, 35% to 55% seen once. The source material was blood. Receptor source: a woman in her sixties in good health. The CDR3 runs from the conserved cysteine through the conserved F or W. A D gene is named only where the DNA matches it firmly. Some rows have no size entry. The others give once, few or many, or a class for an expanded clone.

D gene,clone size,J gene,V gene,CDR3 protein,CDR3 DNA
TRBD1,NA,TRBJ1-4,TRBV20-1,CSADRQGAGEKLFF,TGCAGTGCTGACCGACAGGGGGCGGGTGAAAAACTGTTTTTT
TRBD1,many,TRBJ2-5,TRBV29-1,CSVVDRPQETQYF,TGCAGCGTCGTGGACAGGCCCCAAGAGACCCAGTACTTC
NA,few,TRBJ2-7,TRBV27,CASSLSEASSYEQYF,TGTGCCAGCAGTTTATCGGAGGCCAGTTCCTACGAGCAGTACTTC
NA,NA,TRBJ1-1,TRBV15,CATIQGNGNTEAFF,TGTGCCACCATTCAGGGTAACGGGAACACTGAAGCTTTCTTT
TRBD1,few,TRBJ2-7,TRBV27,CASTVQGAWGYEQYF,TGTGCCAGCACGGTACAGGGGGCATGGGGCTACGAGCAGTACTTC
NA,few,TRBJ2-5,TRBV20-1,CSALSRGPQETQYF,TGCAGTGCCCTATCCAGGGGACCACAAGAGACCCAGTACTTC
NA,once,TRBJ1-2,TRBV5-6,CASSSRFTGFIYGYTF,TGTGCCAGCAGCTCGAGATTCACAGGGTTTATCTATGGCTACACCTTC
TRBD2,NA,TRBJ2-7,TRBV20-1,CSARTPGGPFEQYF,TGCAGTGCTAGGACTCCGGGAGGGCCTTTTGAGCAGTACTTC
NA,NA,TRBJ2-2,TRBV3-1,CAGSQSSGELFF,TGTGCCGGCAGCCAATCCTCCGGGGAGCTGTTTTTT
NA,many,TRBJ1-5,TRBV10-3,CAISESGGVTNQPQHF,TGTGCCATCAGTGAGTCGGGAGGGGTAACGAATCAGCCCCAGCATTTT
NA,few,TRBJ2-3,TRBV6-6,CASSYMAPIDTQYF,TGTGCCAGCAGTTATATGGCCCCGATCGATACGCAGTATTTT
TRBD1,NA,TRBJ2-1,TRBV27,CASSDLDRIYNEQFF,TGTGCCAGCAGTGATCTGGACAGGATATACAATGAGCAGTTCTTC
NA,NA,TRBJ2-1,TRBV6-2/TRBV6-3,CAGSDLGTRDNEQFF,TGTGCCGGCAGTGATCTCGGGACTCGCGACAATGAGCAGTTCTTC
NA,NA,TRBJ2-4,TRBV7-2,CASSLARDRLQYF,TGTGCCAGCAGCTTAGCGAGGGACCGTCTTCAGTACTTC
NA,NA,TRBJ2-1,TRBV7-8,CASSLGPFQYNEQFF,TGTGCCAGCAGCTTAGGCCCCTTCCAGTACAATGAGCAGTTCTTC
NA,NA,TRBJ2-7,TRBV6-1,CATLQDPGYNEQYF,TGTGCCACCCTACAGGACCCGGGGTACAATGAGCAGTACTTC
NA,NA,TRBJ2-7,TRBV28,CATWGVERVSSYEQYF,TGTGCCACCTGGGGGGTCGAGCGGGTGAGCTCCTACGAGCAGTACTTC
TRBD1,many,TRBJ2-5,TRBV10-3,CAISRGQGQETQYF,TGTGCCATCAGCCGAGGACAGGGACAAGAGACCCAGTACTTC
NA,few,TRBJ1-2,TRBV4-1,CASSQEIVGYGYTF,TGCGCCAGCAGCCAAGAAATTGTTGGGTATGGCTACACCTTC
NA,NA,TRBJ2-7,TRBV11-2,CASRRNFYEQYF,TGTGCCAGCAGGCGAAACTTCTACGAGCAGTACTTC
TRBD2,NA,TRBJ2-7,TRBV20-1,CSANPGLAGFYEQYF,TGCAGTGCTAACCCGGGACTAGCGGGATTCTACGAGCAGTACTTC
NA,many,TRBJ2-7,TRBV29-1,CSAGGSYEQYF,TGCAGCGCTGGGGGATCCTACGAGCAGTACTTC
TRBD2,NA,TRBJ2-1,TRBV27,CASSLPTLPGREGSYNEQFF,TGTGCCAGCAGTTTACCTACCTTGCCCGGTCGGGAGGGGTCCTACAATGAGCAGTTCTTC
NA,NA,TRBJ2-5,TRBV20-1,CSARDRVKETQYF,TGCAGTGCTAGAGACAGGGTAAAAGAGACCCAGTACTTC
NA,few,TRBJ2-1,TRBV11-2,CASSLDRGLNNEQFF,TGTGCCAGCAGCTTAGATCGGGGCCTAAACAATGAGCAGTTCTTC
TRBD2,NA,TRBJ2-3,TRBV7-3,CASSLIAGDIDTQYF,TGTGCCAGCAGCTTAATAGCGGGAGATATAGATACGCAGTATTTT
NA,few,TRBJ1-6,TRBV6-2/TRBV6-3,CASSAKEGSPLHF,TGTGCCAGCAGTGCAAAAGAGGGGTCACCCCTCCACTTT
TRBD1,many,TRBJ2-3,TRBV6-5,CASRPVSTGWTSDTQYF,TGTGCCAGCAGACCCGTGTCGACAGGGTGGACATCGGATACGCAGTATTTT
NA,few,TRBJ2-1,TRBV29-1,CSVQWTREQFF,TGCAGCGTACAATGGACCAGGGAGCAGTTCTTC
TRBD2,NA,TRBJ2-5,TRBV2,CASSGLAGVQETQYF,TGTGCCAGCAGTGGGCTAGCGGGAGTTCAAGAGACCCAGTACTTC
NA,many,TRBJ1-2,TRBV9,CASSRDSRSFGGYTF,TGTGCCAGCAGCCGCGACAGTCGGAGTTTTGGAGGCTACACCTTC
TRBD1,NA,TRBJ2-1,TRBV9,CASSVRDRADNEQFF,TGTGCCAGCAGCGTCCGGGACAGGGCAGACAATGAGCAGTTCTTC
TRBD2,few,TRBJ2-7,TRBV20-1,CSADSGSRRVEQYF,TGCAGTGCTGATAGCGGGAGTCGGCGGGTCGAGCAGTACTTC
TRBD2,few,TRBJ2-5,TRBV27,CASSSRTSGRSETQYF,TGTGCCAGCAGTTCCCGGACTAGCGGGAGATCTGAGACCCAGTACTTC
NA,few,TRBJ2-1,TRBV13,CASSGVPSYNEQFF,TGTGCCAGCAGCGGTGTCCCTTCCTACAATGAGCAGTTCTTC
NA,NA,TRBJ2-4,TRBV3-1,CASSGRGLENIQYF,TGTGCCAGCAGCGGGCGGGGGCTCGAGAACATTCAGTACTTC
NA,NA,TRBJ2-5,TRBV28,CASRNYGGGYNEQYF,TGTGCCAGCAGAAACTACGGAGGCGGCTACAATGAGCAGTACTTC
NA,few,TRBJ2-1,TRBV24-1,CATRKGNSNEQFF,TGTGCCACCAGGAAGGGGAACTCCAATGAGCAGTTCTTC
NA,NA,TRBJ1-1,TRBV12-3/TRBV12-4,CASSLGVGGVEAFF,TGTGCCAGCAGTTTAGGGGTCGGCGGGGTTGAAGCTTTCTTT
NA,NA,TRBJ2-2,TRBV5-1,CASSLLLARSNTGELFF,TGCGCCAGCAGCTTATTGCTAGCGAGATCGAACACCGGGGAGCTGTTTTTT
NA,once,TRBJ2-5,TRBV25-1,CASDEGEETQYF,TGTGCCAGCGACGAGGGGGAAGAGACCCAGTACTTC
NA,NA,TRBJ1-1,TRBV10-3,CAISDWAGAMNTEAFF,TGTGCCATCAGTGATTGGGCAGGAGCCATGAACACTGAAGCTTTCTTT
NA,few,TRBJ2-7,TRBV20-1,CSALSPGGSYEQYF,TGCAGTGCCCTCAGTCCTGGTGGCTCCTACGAGCAGTACTTC
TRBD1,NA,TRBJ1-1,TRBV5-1,CASSLVPGGGNEAFF,TGCGCCAGCAGCTTGGTTCCAGGGGGCGGCAATGAAGCTTTCTTT
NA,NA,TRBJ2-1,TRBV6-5,CASSPFGSSDEQFF,TGTGCCAGCAGCCCCTTCGGGTCCTCGGATGAGCAGTTCTTC
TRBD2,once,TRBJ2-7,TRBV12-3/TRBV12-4,CASNNRLAGGDEQYF,TGTGCCAGCAATAATCGACTAGCGGGAGGCGACGAGCAGTACTTC
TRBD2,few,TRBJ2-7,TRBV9,CASSYSGGAYEQYF,TGTGCCAGCAGCTACAGCGGGGGAGCCTACGAGCAGTACTTC
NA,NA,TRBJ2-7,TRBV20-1,CSARPRGTLNEQYF,TGCAGTGCTAGGCCCCGGGGTACTCTAAACGAGCAGTACTTC
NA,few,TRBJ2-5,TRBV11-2,CASSRRLETQYF,TGTGCCAGCTCGCGTAGGCTAGAGACCCAGTACTTC
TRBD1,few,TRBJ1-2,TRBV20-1,CSARVKGQGAYGYTF,TGCAGTGCTAGAGTCAAAGGACAGGGGGCATATGGCTACACCTTC
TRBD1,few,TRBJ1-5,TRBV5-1,CASSLYPHDRAGNQPQHF,TGCGCCAGCAGCTTGTACCCCCACGACAGGGCGGGCAATCAGCCCCAGCATTTT
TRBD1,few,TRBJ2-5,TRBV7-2,CASSPKTLTGKETQYF,TGTGCCAGCAGCCCAAAAACCCTGACAGGGAAAGAGACCCAGTACTTC
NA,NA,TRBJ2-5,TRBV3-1,CASSQEGGGIANLGTQYF,TGTGCCAGCAGCCAAGAGGGCGGAGGGATAGCCAACCTGGGGACCCAGTACTTC